The clone carrying this T cell receptor beta chain was observed a few times. Being one base from a much bigger clone, this may be a read error. This sample stems from a study of neurological immune-mediated disorders. Study information: Relapsing-remitting disease was seen in about 90% of the roughly 35 multiple sclerosis patients, and secondary progressive disease was seen in 3.

Per germline, CDR1 SNHLY and CDR2 FYNNEI. J lost 12 bases, V lost 8 bases, and 11 bases had no gene match. CDR3 length: 13 amino acids. The cDNA was synthesized by means of template-switch 5'RACE, which was carried out with 10-nucleotide random UMIs. MiXCR, run by TCRdb on the 5' RACE reads, gives a single entry per CDR3 protein. The profile covers tens of thousands of distinct CDR3 sequences, with about 3.4% appearing a single time and over 3.5% taken by the ten largest. The sequence derives from a man between 35 and 55 years old with multiple sclerosis. The material sequenced was PBMCs. The chain employs TRBV2 and TRBJ1-5; 9 positions agree with TRBD1. DNA for the CDR3: TGTGCCAGCGAAAGGGAGACAGGGGGTTACCAGCATTTT. This gives the protein CASERETGGYQHF.